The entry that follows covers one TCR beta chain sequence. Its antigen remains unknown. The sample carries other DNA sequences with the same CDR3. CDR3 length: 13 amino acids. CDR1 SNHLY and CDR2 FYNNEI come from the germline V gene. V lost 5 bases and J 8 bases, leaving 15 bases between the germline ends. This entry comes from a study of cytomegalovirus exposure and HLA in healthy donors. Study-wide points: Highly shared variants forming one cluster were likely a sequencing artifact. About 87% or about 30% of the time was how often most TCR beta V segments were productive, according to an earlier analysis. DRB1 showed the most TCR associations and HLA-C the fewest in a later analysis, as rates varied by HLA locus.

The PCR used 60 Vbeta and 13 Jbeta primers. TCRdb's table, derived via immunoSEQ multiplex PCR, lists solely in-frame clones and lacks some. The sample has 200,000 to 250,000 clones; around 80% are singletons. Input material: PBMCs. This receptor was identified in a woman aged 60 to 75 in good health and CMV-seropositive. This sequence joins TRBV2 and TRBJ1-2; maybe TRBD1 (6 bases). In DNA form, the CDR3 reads TGTGCCAGCAGTTTAACAGGCGGGGGCGGCTACACCTTC. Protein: CASSLTGGGGYTF.